The following is a T cell receptor (beta chain) sequence with its context. The V and J ends lost 3 bases and 3 bases respectively, with 18 bases between them. CDR3 size: 15 residues. Germline assignment: CDR1 GTSNPN and CDR2 SVGIG (reference sequence). The record originates from a study of blood T cell repertoires in COVID-19. Study background: T cells, B-cell-depleted T cells, or PBMCs provided the cDNA or gDNA that served as material.

The data were produced by immunoSEQ multiplex PCR, yet TCRdb's version contains in-frame clones alone and is incomplete. The repertoire holds 200,000 to 250,000 clones, around four fifths seen once, with around 9.2% in the top ten. Participants came from under 30 US areas, aged roughly 18 to 95 years. Cohort 3 recovery required two negative PCRs, clearance, or symptom resolution. The sample comprised PBMCs or T cells enriched from blood (not recorded which). The sequence came from a man aged 40-49 years who had recovered from COVID-19. J is TRBJ2-7 and V is TRBV30, with D tentatively TRBD2 (6 bases). The CDR3 nucleotides read TGTGCCTGGAGCTCCGGGACTCTACGAGGCTACGAGCAGTACTTC. Residues: CAWSSGTLRGYEQYF.